The sequence of this TCR beta chain was determined in a study of T cell responses to AZD1222 COVID-19 vaccine. In the case of this clone: No antigen is known for it.

Some clones are missing from TCRdb's copy, which holds only in-frame ones; the method was immunoSEQ multiplex PCR. Of tens of thousands of clones listed, roughly 90% are singletons. Study findings and constraints: White British people made up most donors, females outnumbered males, and clonal diversity was possibly underestimated.

The germline V gene has CDR1 SNHLY and CDR2 FYNNEI. The CDR3 length is 15 residues. V shed 3 bases and J shed 4 bases, with 15 bases lying between them. The source is an adult in good health. The chain recombines TRBV2 with TRBJ1-2; no firm D call. The source was peripheral blood, collected on day 0 of AZD1222 vaccination. The CDR3 reads CASSESHLPAYGYTF. The CDR3 DNA sequence: TGTGCCAGCAGTGAGTCCCACCTACCAGCCTATGGCTACACCTTC.